Below are 8 T cell receptor beta chains sequenced from a single sample in a study of CD8 T cells in ankylosing spondylitis. TCRdb independently ran MiXCR on the 5' RACE reads; one entry per CDR3 protein. Among approximately 35,000 distinct CDR3 sequences, about 14% were seen once, and the ten largest hold 36%. Sequenced input: blood. Every receptor here comes from a male donor with ankylosing spondylitis or in good health (not recorded which).

The table lists this clonotype with a few counts. V usage is TRBV5-1 and J usage is TRBJ2-7; TRBD2 matches 8 bases. The germline CDR1 and CDR2 sequences are SGHRS and YFSETQ. After removal of 4 bases from V and 3 bases from J, the junction contained 6 bases not matched to a gene. CDR3 length: 14 amino acids. This chain's CDR3 is CASSPIGTSYEQYF. In nucleotides, the CDR3 is TGCGCCAGCAGCCCAATAGGGACTAGCTACGAGCAGTACTTC.

A few counts support this clonotype. The chain employs TRBV7-9 and TRBJ2-7; D not resolved. Germline loops: CDR1 SEHNR, CDR2 FQNEAQ (reference sequence). V was shortened by 1 base and J by 6 bases, with 7 bases between the two germline ends. The CDR3 runs to 12 residues. CDR3 amino acids: CASSLEVSEQYF. The DNA of the CDR3 is TGTGCCAGCAGCTTAGAGGTGTCCGAGCAGTACTTC.

This chain joins TRBV6-1 and TRBJ2-2, with no clear D. With 3 bases removed from V and 4 bases from J, the gap between germline ends came to 3 bases. Germline CDR1 and CDR2: MNHNS and SASEGT. CDR3 length: 12 amino acids. In DNA form, the CDR3 reads TGTGCCAGCAGTGACAGCACCGGGGAGCTGTTTTTT. It translates to CASSDSTGELFF.

The V call is TRBV29-1, the J call TRBJ2-3, with 8 nucleotides matching TRBD2. The CDR3 has 15 amino acids. Losses at the gene ends were 0 bases for V and 2 bases for J; bases not matched to a gene: 4. The germline gives CDR1 SQVTM, CDR2 ANQGSEA. The CDR3 reads CSVEDGGANTDTQYF. Here the CDR3 DNA reads TGCAGCGTTGAAGACGGGGGGGCCAACACAGATACGCAGTATTTT.

This clonotype showed up just a few times. The V gene is TRBV4-2, the J gene TRBJ1-6; D is uncertain. V was cut by 0 bases and J by 10 bases, with 10 bases left in between. Germline values: CDR1 LGHNA, CDR2 YNFKEQ. The CDR3 sequence is 14 residues long. The CDR3 DNA follows: TGTGCCAGCAGCCAAGAAGCTATGGGGTCACCCCTCCACTTT. This translates into CASSQEAMGSPLHF.

The chain has TRBV7-3 and TRBJ2-3; D uncertain. Per the germline V gene, CDR1 is SGHTA and CDR2 is FQGTGA. The V and J ends lost 1 base and 5 bases respectively, with 7 bases between them. The CDR3 sequence is 13 residues long. The CDR3 here is CASSLNGRDTQYF. The CDR3 DNA reads as TGTGCCAGCAGCTTAAACGGACGAGATACGCAGTATTTT.

This clonotype was found once. This sequence joins TRBV20-1 and TRBJ2-2, with 10 nucleotides matching TRBD2. The germline V gene encodes CDR1 DFQATT and CDR2 SNEGSKA (reference sequence). J was trimmed by 1 base and V by 6 bases; bases with no gene match: 5. The CDR3 extends over 15 amino acids. This CDR3 is CSAGAGGLNTGELFF. Here the CDR3 DNA reads TGCAGTGCGGGAGCGGGAGGGCTGAACACCGGGGAGCTGTTTTTT.

This clonotype appeared a few times. This chain connects TRBV12-3 or TRBV12-4 to TRBJ2-2; 10 bases map to TRBD1. The trim removed 7 bases at V and 7 bases at J, leaving 6 bases unmatched. The CDR3 sequence is 14 residues long. The CDR3 here is CASTRQGAIGELFF. CDR3 bases: TGTGCCAGCACCCGACAGGGGGCCATCGGGGAGCTGTTTTTT.